This T cell receptor beta chain was identified in a study of T cell responses to AZD1222 COVID-19 vaccine. General study findings and limits: Donors in the cohort were predominantly white British and more often female, and clonal diversity was possibly underestimated. Increases in Spike-specific TCR breadth and depth were seen after two AZD1222 doses.

The data were produced by immunoSEQ multiplex PCR, yet TCRdb's version contains in-frame clones alone and is incomplete. The sample contains roughly 70,000 clones, 85% to 95% of which appear only once. Worth noting for this clone: The antigen remains unidentified.

This TCR was recovered from an adult who received the MenACWY meningococcal vaccine as a control. Specimen: peripheral blood, collected 28 days after the second dose of the MenACWY control vaccine.

Written as DNA, the CDR3 is TGTGCCAGCAGCGTAGGTTCTCGATCCTACAATGAGCAGTTCTTC. This codes for CASSVGSRSYNEQFF. The chain couples TRBV9 to TRBJ2-1; D call uncertain. Germline values: CDR1 SGDLS, CDR2 YYNGEE. The V gene lost 0 bases and the J gene lost 1 base, with 8 bases spanning the gap. CDR3 length: 15 residues. Full variable domain (missing parts from reference TRBV9 and TRBJ2-1): DSGVTQTPKHLITATGQRVTLRCSPRSGDLSVYWYQQSLDQGLQFLIQYYNGEERAKGNILERFSAQQFPDLHSELNLSSLELGDSALYFCASSVGSRSYNEQFFGPGTRLTVL.